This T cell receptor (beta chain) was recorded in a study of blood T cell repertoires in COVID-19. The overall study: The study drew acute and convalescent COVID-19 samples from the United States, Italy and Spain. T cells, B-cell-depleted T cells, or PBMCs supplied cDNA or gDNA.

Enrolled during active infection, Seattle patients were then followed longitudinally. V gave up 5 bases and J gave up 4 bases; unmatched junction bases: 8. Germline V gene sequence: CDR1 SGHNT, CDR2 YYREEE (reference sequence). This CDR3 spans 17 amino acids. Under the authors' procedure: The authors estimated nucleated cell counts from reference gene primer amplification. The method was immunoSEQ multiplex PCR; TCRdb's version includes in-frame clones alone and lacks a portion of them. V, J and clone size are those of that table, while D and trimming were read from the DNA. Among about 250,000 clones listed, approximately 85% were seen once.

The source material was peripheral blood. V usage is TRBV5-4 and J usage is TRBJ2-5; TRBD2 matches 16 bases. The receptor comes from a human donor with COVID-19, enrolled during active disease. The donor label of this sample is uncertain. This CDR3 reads CASSFPGLAGGRETQYF. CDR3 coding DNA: TGTGCCAGCAGTTTTCCGGGACTAGCGGGAGGGAGAGAGACCCAGTACTTC.